This paragraph reports one TCR beta chain. The antigen is unknown. CDR3 length: 15 residues. V lost 0 bases to trimming and J lost 6 bases, with 12 bases between them. Germline loops: CDR1 MNHNY, CDR2 SVGAGI (reference sequence). The data are from a study of shared clonotypes between healthy human individuals. Study conclusions and caveats: A handful of donors showed sharing of around 5% of naive CD4 clonotypes.

Clones were sequenced by immunoSEQ multiplex PCR, and TCRdb holds only the in-frame ones, with some missing. The table has roughly 2.5 million clones, about 92% seen once; the top ten hold around 0.15%. The clonotype comes from a man aged 18 to 29 in good health. Sample: naive CD4+ T cells sorted from blood. Subset meaning: CD45RA+ positively selected. The chain links TRBV6-6 to TRBJ1-5, with TRBD1 as a possible D gene (5 bases). CDR3 DNA sequence: TGTGCCAGCAGTTACTCCGCGGGGGTCGGTCAGCCCCAGCATTTT. This codes for CASSYSAGVGQPQHF.